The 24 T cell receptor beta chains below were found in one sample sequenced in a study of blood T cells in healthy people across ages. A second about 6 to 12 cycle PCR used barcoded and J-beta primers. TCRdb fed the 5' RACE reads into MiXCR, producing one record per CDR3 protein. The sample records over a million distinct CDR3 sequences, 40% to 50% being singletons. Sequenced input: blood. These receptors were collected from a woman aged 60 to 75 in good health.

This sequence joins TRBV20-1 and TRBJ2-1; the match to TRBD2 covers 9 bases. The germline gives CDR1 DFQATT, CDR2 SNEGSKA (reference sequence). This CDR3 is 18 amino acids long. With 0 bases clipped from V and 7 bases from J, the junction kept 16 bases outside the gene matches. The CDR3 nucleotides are TGCAGTGCTAGAGATCTCCGGGGGGGAGCGGGAGGAGTGAATGAGCAGTTCTTC. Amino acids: CSARDLRGGAGGVNEQFF.

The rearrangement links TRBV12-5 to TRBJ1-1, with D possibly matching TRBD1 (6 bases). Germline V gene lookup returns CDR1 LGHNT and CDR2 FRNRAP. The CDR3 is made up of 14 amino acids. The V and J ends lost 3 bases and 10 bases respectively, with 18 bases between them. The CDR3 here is CASGLGGWYNGAFF. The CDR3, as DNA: TGTGCTAGTGGTTTAGGGGGGTGGTACAACGGAGCTTTCTTT.

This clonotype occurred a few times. CDR3 sequence: CSASRTEKREQYF. The DNA of the CDR3 is TGCAGTGCCTCGCGGACAGAAAAGAGGGAGCAGTACTTC. The V call is TRBV20-1, the J call TRBJ2-5, with a tentative D call TRBD1 (6 bases). CDR1 and CDR2 (germline): DFQATT, SNEGSKA (reference sequence). This CDR3 comprises 13 residues. V dropped 6 bases and J dropped 11 bases, with 22 bases sitting between them.

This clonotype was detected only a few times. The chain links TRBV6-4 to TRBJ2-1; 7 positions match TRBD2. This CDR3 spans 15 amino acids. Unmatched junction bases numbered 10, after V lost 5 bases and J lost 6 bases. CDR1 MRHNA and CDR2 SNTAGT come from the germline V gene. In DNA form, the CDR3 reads TGTGCCAGCAGTTCCTCGGGAGGAGGAATCAATGAGCAGTTCTTC. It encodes CASSSSGGGINEQFF.

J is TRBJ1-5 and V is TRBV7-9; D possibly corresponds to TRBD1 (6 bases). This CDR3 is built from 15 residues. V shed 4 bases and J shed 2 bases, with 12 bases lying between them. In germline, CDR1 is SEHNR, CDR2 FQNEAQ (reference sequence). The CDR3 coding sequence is TGTGCCAGCAGCTCGACGACAGGCGGCAATCAGCCCCAGCATTTT. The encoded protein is CASSSTTGGNQPQHF.

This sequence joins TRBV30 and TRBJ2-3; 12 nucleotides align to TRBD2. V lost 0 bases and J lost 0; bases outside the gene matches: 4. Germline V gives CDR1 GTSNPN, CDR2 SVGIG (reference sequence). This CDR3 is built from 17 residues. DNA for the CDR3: TGTGCCTGGAGTGTAGGGACTAGCGGGCTCAGCACAGATACGCAGTATTTT. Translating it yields CAWSVGTSGLSTDTQYF.

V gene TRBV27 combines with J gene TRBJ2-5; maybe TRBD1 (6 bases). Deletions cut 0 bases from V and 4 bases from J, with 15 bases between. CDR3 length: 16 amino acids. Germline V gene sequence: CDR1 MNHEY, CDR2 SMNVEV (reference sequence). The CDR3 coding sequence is TGTGCCAGCAGTTTATCGGACGTGGGGGCTGTAGAGACCCAGTACTTC. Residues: CASSLSDVGAVETQYF.

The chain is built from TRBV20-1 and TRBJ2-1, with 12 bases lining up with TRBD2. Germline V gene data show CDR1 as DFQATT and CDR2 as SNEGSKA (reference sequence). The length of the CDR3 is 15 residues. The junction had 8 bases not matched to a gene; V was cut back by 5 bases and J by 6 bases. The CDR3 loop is CSAPSSGRAINEQFF. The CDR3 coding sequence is TGCAGTGCTCCGTCTAGCGGGAGGGCCATCAATGAGCAGTTCTTC.

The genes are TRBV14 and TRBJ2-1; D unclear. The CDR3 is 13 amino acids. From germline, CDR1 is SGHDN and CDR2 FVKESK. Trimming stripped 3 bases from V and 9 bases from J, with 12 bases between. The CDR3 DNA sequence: TGTGCCAGCAGCCACTCCAGAGGAAGTGAGCAGTTCTTC. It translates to CASSHSRGSEQFF.

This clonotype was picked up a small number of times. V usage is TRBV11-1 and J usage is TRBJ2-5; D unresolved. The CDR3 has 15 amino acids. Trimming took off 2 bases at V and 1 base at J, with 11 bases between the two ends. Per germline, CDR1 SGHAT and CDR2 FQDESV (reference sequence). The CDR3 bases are TGTGCCAGCAGCTTACGGAGAGACTTCCAAGAGACCCAGTACTTC. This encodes CASSLRRDFQETQYF.

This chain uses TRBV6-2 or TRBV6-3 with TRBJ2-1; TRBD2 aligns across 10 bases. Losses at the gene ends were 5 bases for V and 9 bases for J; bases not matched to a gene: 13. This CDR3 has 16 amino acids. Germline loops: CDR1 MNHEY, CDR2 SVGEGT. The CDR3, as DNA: TGTGCCAGCAGTACTTTCGGAGCGGGAGGGGGTGGTGAGCAGTTCTTC. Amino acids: CASSTFGAGGGGEQFF.

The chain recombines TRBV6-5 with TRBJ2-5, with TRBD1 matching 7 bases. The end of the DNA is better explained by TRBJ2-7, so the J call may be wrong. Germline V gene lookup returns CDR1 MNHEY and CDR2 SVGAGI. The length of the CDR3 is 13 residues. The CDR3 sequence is CASTVQGTNEQYF. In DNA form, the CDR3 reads TGTGCCAGCACCGTACAGGGGACGAACGAGCAGTACTTC.

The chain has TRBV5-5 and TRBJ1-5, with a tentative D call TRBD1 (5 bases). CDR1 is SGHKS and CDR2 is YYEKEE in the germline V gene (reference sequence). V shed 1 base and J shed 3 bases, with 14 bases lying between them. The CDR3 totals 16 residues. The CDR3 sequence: CASSLSRDGINQPQHF. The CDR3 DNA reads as TGTGCCAGCAGCTTGTCCCGGGACGGGATCAATCAGCCCCAGCATTTT. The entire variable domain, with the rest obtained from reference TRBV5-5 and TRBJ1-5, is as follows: DAGVTQSPTHLIKTRGQQVTLRCSPISGHKSVSWYQQVLGQGPQFIFQYYEKEERGRGNFPDRFSARQFPNYSSELNVNALLLGDSALYLCASSLSRDGINQPQHFGDGTRLSIL.

CDR3 in DNA: TGTGCCAGCAGCTCCCCCTGGGAAGCCAAAAACATTCAGTACTTC. It yields the protein CASSSPWEAKNIQYF. The chain joins TRBV7-9 to TRBJ2-4, with unresolved D. Germline CDR1 SEHNR, CDR2 FQNEAQ (reference sequence). The CDR3 contains 15 residues. The V end lost 4 bases, the J end lost 0 bases, and 10 bases lay between the germline ends.

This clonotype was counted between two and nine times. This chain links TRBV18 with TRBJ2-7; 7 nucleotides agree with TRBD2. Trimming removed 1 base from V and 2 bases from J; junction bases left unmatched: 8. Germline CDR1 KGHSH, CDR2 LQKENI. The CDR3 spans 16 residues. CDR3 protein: CASSPLGVAGPYEQYF. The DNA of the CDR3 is TGTGCCAGCTCACCACTAGGGGTAGCGGGTCCCTACGAGCAGTACTTC.

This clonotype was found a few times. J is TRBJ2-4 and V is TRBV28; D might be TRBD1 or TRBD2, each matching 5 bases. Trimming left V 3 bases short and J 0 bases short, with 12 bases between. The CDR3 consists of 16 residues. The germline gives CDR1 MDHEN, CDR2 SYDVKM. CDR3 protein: CASSFEGELAKNIQYF. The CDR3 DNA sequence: TGTGCCAGCAGTTTTGAAGGGGAGCTAGCCAAAAACATTCAGTACTTC.

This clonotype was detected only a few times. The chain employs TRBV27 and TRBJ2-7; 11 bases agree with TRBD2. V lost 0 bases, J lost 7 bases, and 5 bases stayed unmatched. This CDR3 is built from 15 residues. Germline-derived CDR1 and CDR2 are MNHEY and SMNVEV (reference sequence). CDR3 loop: CASSLSGLAVEEQYF. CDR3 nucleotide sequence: TGTGCCAGCAGTTTATCGGGACTAGCGGTCGAGGAGCAGTACTTC.

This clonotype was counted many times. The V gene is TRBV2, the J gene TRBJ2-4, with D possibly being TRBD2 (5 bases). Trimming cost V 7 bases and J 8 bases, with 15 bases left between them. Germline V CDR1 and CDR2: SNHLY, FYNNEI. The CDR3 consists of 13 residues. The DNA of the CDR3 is TGTGCCAGCAAGGGCCCGGGATTTGACATTCAGTACTTC. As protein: CASKGPGFDIQYF.

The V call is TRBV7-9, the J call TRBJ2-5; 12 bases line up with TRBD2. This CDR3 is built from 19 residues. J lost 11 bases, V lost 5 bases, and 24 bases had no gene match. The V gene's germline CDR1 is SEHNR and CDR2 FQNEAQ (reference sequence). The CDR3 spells CASSPPASGRALRFYEQYF. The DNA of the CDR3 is TGTGCCAGCAGCCCCCCGGCTAGCGGGAGGGCCCTTAGATTCTATGAGCAGTACTTC.

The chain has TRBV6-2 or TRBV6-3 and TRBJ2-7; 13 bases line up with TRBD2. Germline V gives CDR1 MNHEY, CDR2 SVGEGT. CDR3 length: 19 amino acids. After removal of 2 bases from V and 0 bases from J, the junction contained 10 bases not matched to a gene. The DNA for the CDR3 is TGTGCCAGCAGTTACACTGGACTAGCGGGAGCAATTAGCTCCTACGAGCAGTACTTC. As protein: CASSYTGLAGAISSYEQYF.

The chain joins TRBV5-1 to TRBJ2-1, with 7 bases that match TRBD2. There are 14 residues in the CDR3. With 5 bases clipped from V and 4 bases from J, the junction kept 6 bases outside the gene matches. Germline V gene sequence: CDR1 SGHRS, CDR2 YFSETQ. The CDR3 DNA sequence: TGCGCCAGCAGGACTACTAGCGTATACAATGAGCAGTTCTTC. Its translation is CASRTTSVYNEQFF.

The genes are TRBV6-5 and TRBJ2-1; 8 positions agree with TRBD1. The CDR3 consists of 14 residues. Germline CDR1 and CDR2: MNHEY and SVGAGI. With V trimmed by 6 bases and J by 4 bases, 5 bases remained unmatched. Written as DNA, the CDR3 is TGTGCCAGCAGACCGACAGGGGTTTACAATGAGCAGTTCTTC. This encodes CASRPTGVYNEQFF.

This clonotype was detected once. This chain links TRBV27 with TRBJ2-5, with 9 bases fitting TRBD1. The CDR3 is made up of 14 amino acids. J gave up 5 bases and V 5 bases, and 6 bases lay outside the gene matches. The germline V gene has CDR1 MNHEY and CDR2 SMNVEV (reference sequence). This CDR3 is CASSPGTGLETQYF. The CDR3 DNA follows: TGTGCCAGCAGTCCCGGGACAGGGTTGGAGACCCAGTACTTC.

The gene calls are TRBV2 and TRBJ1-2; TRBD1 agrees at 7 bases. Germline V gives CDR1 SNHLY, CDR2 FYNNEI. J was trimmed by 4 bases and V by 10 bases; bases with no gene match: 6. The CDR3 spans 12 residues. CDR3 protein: CATRGSSYGYTF. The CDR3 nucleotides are TGTGCCACCAGGGGGAGTAGCTATGGCTACACCTTC. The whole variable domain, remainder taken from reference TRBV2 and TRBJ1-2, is EPEVTQTPSHQVTQMGQEVILRCVPISNHLYFYWYRQILGQKVEFLVSFYNNEISEKSEIFDDQFSVERPDGSNFTLKIRSTKLEDSAMYFCATRGSSYGYTFGSGTRLTVV.